These 2 T cell receptor beta chains share one sample of origin, sequenced in a study of blood T cells in healthy people across ages. A J-beta primer mix and a sample-barcoded 5' primer were used in a second PCR of about 6 to 12 cycles. TCRdb called the 5' RACE reads again in MiXCR, with one record for every CDR3 protein. This sample has over 1,500,000 distinct CDR3 sequences, with roughly 50% found just once. Sequenced sample: blood. The receptors were gathered from a woman in her forties in good health.

The V and J genes are TRBV3-1 and TRBJ2-7, with TRBD1 identical over 7 bases. Matching the DNA end better, TRBJ2-5 makes the J call doubtful. Germline assignment: CDR1 LGHDT and CDR2 YNNKEL (reference sequence). This CDR3 spans 16 amino acids. In DNA form, the CDR3 reads TGTGCCAGCAGCCAAGTCTTACTAGGGGGCGATGAGACCCAGTACTTC. Translation gives CASSQVLLGGDETQYF.

The J gene is TRBJ2-6, the V gene TRBV9; a possible D gene is TRBD2 (6 bases). The V and J ends lost 6 bases and 1 base respectively, with 17 bases between them. Germline values: CDR1 SGDLS, CDR2 YYNGEE. This CDR3 is 17 amino acids long. CDR3 sequence: CASTRDSGGSGANVLTF. In nucleotides, the CDR3 is TGTGCCAGCACCCGGGACTCCGGTGGATCTGGGGCCAACGTCCTGACTTTC.